The clone carrying this T cell receptor (beta chain) was detected once. As handled by the study authors: Reference gene primer amplification gave estimated nucleated cell counts. TCRdb's table, derived via immunoSEQ multiplex PCR, lists solely in-frame clones and lacks some. Clone size and V and J calls were adopted from that table, with D and trimming inferred from the DNA. The sample yields some 230,000 clones, 70% to 90% seen once. This record belongs to a study of blood T cell repertoires in COVID-19. Study-wide background: The United States, Italy and Spain supplied acute and convalescent COVID-19 samples. From T cells, B-cell-depleted T cells, or PBMCs came the material, which was cDNA or gDNA.

V was pared by 0 bases and J by 1 base, with 13 bases between. CDR3 length equals 16 residues. Germline loops: CDR1 SGHNT, CDR2 YYREEE (reference sequence). The chain couples TRBV5-4 to TRBJ1-2, with D perhaps matching TRBD1 (6 bases). The specimen was peripheral blood. This TCR was sampled from a man younger than 45 who had recovered from COVID-19. The CDR3 region is CASSLERARGNYGYTF. Written as DNA, the CDR3 is TGTGCCAGCAGCTTGGAGCGCGCCAGGGGTAACTATGGCTACACCTTC.